This T cell receptor beta chain was recorded in a study of PD-1 blockade in classical Hodgkin lymphoma. Study conclusions and caveats: Patients who responded completely had about the same baseline diversity as newly diagnosed patients. CD4+ TCR diversity, unlike CD8+, climbed significantly by C4D1. Individuals initiating nivolumab under 1 year after ASCT were excluded.

Following autologous stem cell transplantation, relapse occurred in every patient, and exposure to brentuximab vedotin varied. About this clone itself: What it recognizes is unknown.

Assay: immunoSEQ multiplex PCR; the TCRdb copy retains only in-frame clones and omits some. Among approximately 65,000 clones listed, 70% to 90% were seen once. CDR1 and CDR2 (germline): MNHNS, SASEGT. The CDR3 loop spans 16 amino acids. Trimming took off 2 bases at V and 0 bases at J, with 11 bases between the two ends. V is TRBV6-1 and J is TRBJ1-3, with D uncertain. The clonotype originates from a human donor with classical Hodgkin lymphoma. The source material was peripheral blood mononuclear cells (PBMCs), sampled at baseline. CDR3 amino acids: CASSERGFPSGNTIYF. CDR3 bases: TGTGCCAGCAGTGAACGCGGGTTCCCCTCTGGAAACACCATATATTTT.